This entry lists 11 T cell receptor beta chains sequenced from one sample in a study of TIL therapy for anti-PD-1-resistant metastatic lung cancer. The immunoSEQ assay was v3. Measured with immunoSEQ multiplex PCR; TCRdb has only the in-frame clones, and not every one. The sample lists about 50,000 clones, just over 70% occurring once. Documented time point: pre-treatment sample, taken before nivolumab and TIL therapy. The tumor samples were excised metastases, mostly pleural nodules or supraclavicular lymph nodes. The source was tumor tissue, collected at baseline. The receptors originated from a person between 25 and 80 years old with non-small cell lung cancer.

The CDR3 DNA reads as TGCGCCAGCAGCCTCGTGGGACAGCAAAATCAGCCCCAGCATTTT. This translates into CASSLVGQQNQPQHF. The V call is TRBV4-1, the J call TRBJ1-5; 7 bases line up with TRBD1. Germline V gives CDR1 MGHRA, CDR2 YSYEKL. V gave up 4 bases and J gave up 4 bases; unmatched junction bases: 7. The CDR3 has 15 residues.

CDR3 coding DNA: TGCGCCAGCAGCTTGGGATCAGGGAAAGAGACCCAGTACTTC. The encoded protein is CASSLGSGKETQYF. The chain carries TRBV5-1 and TRBJ2-5, with a possible D match to TRBD1 (5 bases). Germline CDR1 is SGHRS and CDR2 is YFSETQ. Trimming removed 0 bases at V and 3 bases at J, with 9 bases between. The CDR3 consists of 14 residues.

J is TRBJ1-2 and V is TRBV19; D is perhaps TRBD1 (6 bases). Trimming cost V 3 bases and J 6 bases, with 11 bases left between them. This CDR3 is 13 amino acids long. Germline V gene lookup returns CDR1 LNHDA and CDR2 SQIVND (reference sequence). The CDR3 region has the DNA TGTGCCAGTAGTATCCTACAGGGAAATGGCTACACCTTC. It is translated as CASSILQGNGYTF. The whole variable domain, remainder taken from reference TRBV19 and TRBJ1-2, is DGGITQSPKYLFRKEGQNVTLSCEQNLNHDAMYWYRQDPGQGLRLIYYSQIVNDFQKGDIAEGYSVSREKKESFPLTVTSAQKNPTAFYLCASSILQGNGYTFGSGTRLTVV.

This sequence joins TRBV7-2 and TRBJ2-1; TRBD2 agrees at 7 bases. From germline, CDR1 is SGHTA and CDR2 FQGNSA. V lost 3 bases to trimming and J lost 1 base; unmatched junction nucleotides: 9. CDR3 length: 17 amino acids. CDR3 region: CASSLFPLAESYNEQFF. The CDR3 nucleotides are TGTGCCAGCAGCTTGTTTCCTCTAGCGGAGTCCTACAATGAGCAGTTCTTC.

This clone was detected a few times. V and J are TRBV2 and TRBJ2-7; TRBD1 matches at 9 bases. This CDR3 is built from 12 residues. The V and J ends lost 11 bases and 3 bases, in that order; junction bases with no gene match: 5. The germline gives CDR1 SNHLY, CDR2 FYNNEI. CDR3: CADRDRDYEQYF. CDR3 nucleotide sequence: TGTGCCGACCGGGACAGGGACTACGAGCAGTACTTC.

The chain combines TRBV2 with TRBJ1-4, with D perhaps TRBD1 (6 bases). The germline V and J ends were trimmed by 5 bases and 8 bases, with 15 bases remaining between them. Germline assignment: CDR1 SNHLY and CDR2 FYNNEI. The CDR3 totals 14 residues. The CDR3 loop reads CASSSQGFGEKLFF. CDR3 coding DNA: TGTGCCAGCAGTTCCCAGGGGTTCGGGGAAAAACTGTTTTTT.

V usage is TRBV15 and J usage is TRBJ1-1; 7 nucleotides align to TRBD1. The CDR3 spans 16 residues. V was pared by 3 bases and J by 4 bases, with 11 bases of the junction left unmatched. The V gene's germline CDR1 is LNHNV and CDR2 YYDKDF (reference sequence). CDR3: CATSSTQTGVVTEAFF. The CDR3 nucleotides read TGTGCCACCAGCAGCACACAAACAGGGGTGGTCACTGAAGCTTTCTTT. The variable domain in full, completed from reference TRBV15 and TRBJ1-1, reads DAMVIQNPRYQVTQFGKPVTLSCSQTLNHNVMYWYQQKSSQAPKLLFHYYDKDFNNEADTPDNFQSRRPNTSFCFLDIRSPGLGDTAMYLCATSSTQTGVVTEAFFGQGTRLTVV.

This clone was picked up many times. This rearrangement joins TRBV6-6 to TRBJ1-5; D uncertain. Germline V CDR1 and CDR2: MNHNY, SVGAGI (reference sequence). Deletions cut 8 bases from V and 8 bases from J, with 13 bases between. The CDR3 is made up of 12 amino acids. The CDR3: CASAPQLEPQHF. The CDR3 DNA is TGTGCCAGCGCCCCCCAGCTGGAGCCCCAGCATTTT.

The rearrangement links TRBV18 to TRBJ2-7; 7 nucleotides line up with TRBD1. The germline V gene encodes CDR1 KGHSH and CDR2 LQKENI. This CDR3 is built from 14 residues. V shed 5 bases and J 6 bases; nucleotides not matched to a gene: 10. This CDR3 is CASSSGTVKPEQYF. The CDR3, as DNA: TGTGCCAGCTCATCCGGGACAGTCAAACCCGAGCAGTACTTC.

This clone was detected only once. The chain joins TRBV9 to TRBJ2-2, with D hard to call. CDR1 is SGDLS and CDR2 is YYNGEE in the germline V gene. CDR3 length: 13 amino acids. V shed 1 base and J shed 4 bases, with 5 bases lying between them. CDR3 nucleotide sequence: TGTGCCAGCAGCGTATTTGGCACCGGGGAGCTGTTTTTT. Translation: CASSVFGTGELFF.

The rearrangement uses TRBV27 and TRBJ2-3, with D perhaps TRBD1 (6 bases). Trimming cost V 7 bases and J 0 bases, with 17 bases left between them. This CDR3 is 16 amino acids long. Germline loops: CDR1 MNHEY, CDR2 SMNVEV (reference sequence). CDR3 in amino acids: CASKVHQRGSTDTQYF. As DNA, the CDR3 is TGTGCCAGCAAGGTCCACCAGAGGGGGAGCACAGATACGCAGTATTTT.